This TCR beta chain is drawn from a study of vaccination and CD4 T cells after COVID-19. Trimming at V came to 4 bases and at J to 2 bases, leaving 9 bases not matched to a gene. The CDR3 consists of 17 residues. The germline V gene has CDR1 SGHVS and CDR2 FQNEAQ. Comment on this clonotype: Antigen: not known.

Sample treatment: roughly ten-day PBMC culture with coronavirus spike peptide pools or control peptides (ViraFEST assay). Cultured CD4+ T cell DNA underwent sequencing with the Oncomine TCR Beta short-read assay. TCRdb reanalysed the PCR reads using MiXCR and keeps one entry per CDR3 protein. This table holds 20,000 to 25,000 distinct CDR3 sequences, 66% found once. The rearrangement joins TRBV7-8 to TRBJ2-1, with 9 positions matching TRBD2. The sequence came from a human donor who had recovered from COVID-19. Sequencing was performed on CD4+ T cells from blood, cultured in vitro. The CDR3, as DNA: TGTGCCAGCAGCTCCACCCGAAGCGGGGGGCCCTACAATGAGCAGTTCTTC. This encodes CASSSTRSGGPYNEQFF.